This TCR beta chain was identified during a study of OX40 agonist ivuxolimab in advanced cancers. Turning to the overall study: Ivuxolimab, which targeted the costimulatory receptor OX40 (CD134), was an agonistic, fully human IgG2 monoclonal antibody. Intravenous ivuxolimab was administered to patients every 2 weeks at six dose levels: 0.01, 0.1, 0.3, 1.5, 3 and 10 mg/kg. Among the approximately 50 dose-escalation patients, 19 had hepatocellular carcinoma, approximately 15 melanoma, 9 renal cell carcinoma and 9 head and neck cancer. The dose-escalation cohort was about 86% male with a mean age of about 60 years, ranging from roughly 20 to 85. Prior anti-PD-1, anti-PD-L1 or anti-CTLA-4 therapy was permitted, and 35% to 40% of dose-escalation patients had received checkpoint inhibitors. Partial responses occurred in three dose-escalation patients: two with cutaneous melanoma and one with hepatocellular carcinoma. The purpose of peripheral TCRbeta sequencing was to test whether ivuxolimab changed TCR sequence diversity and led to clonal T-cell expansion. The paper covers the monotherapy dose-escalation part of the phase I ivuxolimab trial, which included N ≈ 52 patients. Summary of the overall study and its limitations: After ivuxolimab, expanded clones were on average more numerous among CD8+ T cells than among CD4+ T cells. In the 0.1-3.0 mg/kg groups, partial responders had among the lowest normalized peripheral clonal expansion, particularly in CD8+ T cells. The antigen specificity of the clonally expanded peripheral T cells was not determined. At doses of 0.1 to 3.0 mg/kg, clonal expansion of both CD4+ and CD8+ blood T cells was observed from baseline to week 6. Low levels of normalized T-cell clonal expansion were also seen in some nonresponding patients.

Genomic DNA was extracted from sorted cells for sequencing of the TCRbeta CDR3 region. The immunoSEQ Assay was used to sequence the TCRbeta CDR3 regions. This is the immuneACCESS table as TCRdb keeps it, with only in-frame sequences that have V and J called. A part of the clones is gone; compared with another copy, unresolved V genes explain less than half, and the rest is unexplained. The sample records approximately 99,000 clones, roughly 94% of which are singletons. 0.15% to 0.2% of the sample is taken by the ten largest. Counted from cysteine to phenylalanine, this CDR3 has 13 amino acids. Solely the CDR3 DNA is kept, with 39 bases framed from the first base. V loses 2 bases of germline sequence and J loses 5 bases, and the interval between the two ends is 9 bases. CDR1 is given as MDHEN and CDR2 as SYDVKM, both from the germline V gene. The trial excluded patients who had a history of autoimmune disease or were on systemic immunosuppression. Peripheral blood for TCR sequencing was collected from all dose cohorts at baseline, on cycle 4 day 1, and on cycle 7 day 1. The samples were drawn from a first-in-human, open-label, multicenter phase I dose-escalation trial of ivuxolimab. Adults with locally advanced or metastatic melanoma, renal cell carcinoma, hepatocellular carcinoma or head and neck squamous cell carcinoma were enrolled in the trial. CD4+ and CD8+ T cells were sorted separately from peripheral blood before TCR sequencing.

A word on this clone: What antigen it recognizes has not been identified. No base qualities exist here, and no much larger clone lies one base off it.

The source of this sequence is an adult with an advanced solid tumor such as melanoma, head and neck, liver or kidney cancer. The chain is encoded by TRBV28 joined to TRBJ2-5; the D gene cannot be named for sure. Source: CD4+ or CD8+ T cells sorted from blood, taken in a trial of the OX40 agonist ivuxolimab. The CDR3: CASSLVPGETQYF. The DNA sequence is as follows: TGTGCCAGCAGTTTAGTCCCGGGCGAGACCCAGTACTTC.